A selection of T cell receptor beta chains follows, all from one sample in a study of shared clonotypes between healthy human individuals. The data were produced by immunoSEQ multiplex PCR, yet TCRdb's version contains in-frame clones alone and is incomplete. The data hold about 2.4 million clones, with 80% to 95% observed a single time. The specimen was naive CD4+ T cells from PBMCs. These TCRs come from a man aged 18 to 30 in good health. Some clones in this sample may be carry-over from other donors' samples. Each CDR3 is given with its conserved first and last residue. D genes are given only for firm matches. Rows may omit the clone size; those that give it use once, few, many or a size class.

size	V	J	D	DNA	CDR3
-	TRBV27	TRBJ1-1	TRBD1	TGTGCCAGCAGTTCGGGGTTGGGACAGACGAACACTGAAGCTTTCTTT	CASSSGLGQTNTEAFF
-	TRBV18	TRBJ1-3	TRBD1	TGTGCCAGCTCACAAGGGACAGTTGATACAGGAAACACCATATATTTT	CASSQGTVDTGNTIYF
-	TRBV5-8	TRBJ1-1	-	TGTGCCAGCAGCTTGCGGGGGGCTAGGGACACTGAAGCTTTCTTT	CASSLRGARDTEAFF
-	TRBV5-1	TRBJ1-3	-	TGCGCCAGCGGAGAGTCTACCTCTGGAAACACCATATATTTT	CASGESTSGNTIYF
-	TRBV9	TRBJ2-2	TRBD1	TGTGCCAGCAGCCGGGGCTGGGGACAGGGGGTAACCGGGGAGCTGTTTTTT	CASSRGWGQGVTGELFF
once	TRBV19	TRBJ1-5	-	TGTGCCAGTAGTATAGTAGGAGGGGACGGCAATCAGCCCCAGCATTTT	CASSIVGGDGNQPQHF
-	TRBV11-1	TRBJ2-3	TRBD1	TGTGCCAGCAGCTTAATGGGACAGGTCTCCACAGATACGCAGTATTTT	CASSLMGQVSTDTQYF
-	TRBV14	TRBJ1-3	-	TGTGCCAGCAGCCAAGCAGGGGTCGGAAACACCATATATTTT	CASSQAGVGNTIYF
once	TRBV7-9	TRBJ2-7	TRBD1	TGTGCCAGCAGCTTAGCGCAGGGGGCGAATGAGCAGTACTTC	CASSLAQGANEQYF
few	TRBV6-5	TRBJ1-2	TRBD1	TGTGCCAGCAGTCCGAACAGGGGGCAGGGCTATGGCTACACCTTC	CASSPNRGQGYGYTF
few	TRBV7-9	TRBJ1-1	-	TGTGCCAGCAGCTTATTGGGTGAGCTCCCTGAAGCTTTCTTT	CASSLLGELPEAFF
once	TRBV2	TRBJ2-5	TRBD2	TGTGCCAGCAGTGAGGGACTAGCGGGAGGGGGGGCGGAGACCCAGTACTTC	CASSEGLAGGGAETQYF